A single sample gave rise to the 3 T cell receptor beta chains below, sequenced in a study of regulatory dendritic cells for organ transplantation. Only in-frame clones appear in the TCRdb table, and some are missing; sequencing was by immunoSEQ multiplex PCR. The data contain tens of thousands of clones, around 83% of them singletons. Specimen: naive CD4+ T cells from blood. The subset is: CD45RA+ naive T cells. These receptors originate from a human donor in good health.

There are a few counts of this clone. This chain links TRBV5-1 with TRBJ1-6; TRBD1 matches at 7 bases. The CDR3 has 14 residues. V shed 5 bases, J shed 7 bases, and the junction held 6 bases outside the gene matches. The germline CDR1 and CDR2 sequences are SGHRS and YFSETQ. This chain's CDR3 is CASREGQINSPLHF. The CDR3 DNA sequence: TGCGCCAGCAGGGAGGGACAGATAAATTCACCCCTCCACTTT. Variable domain in full (rest from reference TRBV5-1 and TRBJ1-6): KAGVTQTPRYLIKTRGQQVTLSCSPISGHRSVSWYQQTPGQGLQFLFEYFSETQRNKGNFPGRFSGRQFSNSRSEMNVSTLELGDSALYLCASREGQINSPLHFGNGTRLTVT.

This clone turned up a few times. The chain combines TRBV19 with TRBJ1-1; TRBD1 matches at 7 bases. With V trimmed by 1 base and J by 8 bases, 10 bases remained unmatched. Looked up from germline, CDR1 is LNHDA and CDR2 is SQIVND (reference sequence). This CDR3 has 15 residues. CDR3 region: CASSIVEQGSGEAFF. The DNA for the CDR3 is TGTGCCAGTAGTATAGTTGAACAGGGGTCCGGGGAAGCTTTCTTT.

The J gene is TRBJ2-3, the V gene TRBV5-1; TRBD2 matches at 7 bases. V shed 0 bases, J shed 0 bases, and the junction held 7 bases outside the gene matches. Per germline, CDR1 SGHRS and CDR2 YFSETQ. The CDR3 extends over 17 amino acids. The CDR3 DNA is TGCGCCAGCAGCTTGGCCTGGGGCGGGAGTAGCACAGATACGCAGTATTTT. It is translated as CASSLAWGGSSTDTQYF.